What follows are 32 T cell receptor beta chains derived from one specimen sequenced in a study of T-cell reconstitution after alpha-beta-depleted transplantation in children. Preparation of the TCRbeta library used unique molecular identifiers. TCRdb independently ran MiXCR on the PCR reads; one entry per CDR3 protein. The sample has approximately 590,000 distinct CDR3 sequences; approximately 10% are singletons. The source was PBMCs from the stem cell graft donor, collected from the stem cell graft. Source of these receptors: a human donor who donated a stem cell graft to a child with acute myeloid leukemia.

This chain connects TRBV14 to TRBJ2-3, with D perhaps assigned TRBD1 or TRBD2 (5 bases each). Germline CDR1 and CDR2: SGHDN and FVKESK. Trimming left V 1 base short and J 5 bases short, with 13 bases between. CDR3 size: 15 residues. CDR3 sequence (DNA): TGTGCCAGCAGCCAAGGGGACCGGATGGGAGATACGCAGTATTTT. This gives the protein CASSQGDRMGDTQYF.

This clonotype appeared a few times. This chain links TRBV20-1 with TRBJ2-2; maybe TRBD2 (7 bases). CDR3 length equals 15 residues. Trimming took off 3 bases at V and 5 bases at J, with 16 bases between the two ends. Germline CDR1 reads DFQATT; CDR2 reads SNEGSKA (reference sequence). The CDR3 sequence: CSARQTSRGTGELFF. The CDR3, as DNA: TGCAGTGCTAGGCAGACTAGCAGGGGAACCGGGGAGCTGTTTTTT.

This clonotype was picked up a small number of times. The chain uses TRBV27 and TRBJ2-7; the D gene is possibly TRBD2 (5 bases). Germline V gives CDR1 MNHEY, CDR2 SMNVEV (reference sequence). Trimming took 5 bases from V and 4 from J, leaving 12 bases between them. This CDR3 region has 13 residues. The CDR3 loop reads CASSSGLMYEQYF. For the CDR3, the DNA is TGTGCCAGCAGTAGCGGACTGATGTACGAGCAGTACTTC.

The sample holds many counts of this clonotype. The junction departs from the called germline gene at one end, perhaps through a read error. The chain links TRBV7-7 to TRBJ2-3; possibly TRBD2 for D (6 bases). The CDR3 runs 14 residues. Per the germline V gene, CDR1 is SSHAT and CDR2 is FNYEAQ (reference sequence). The CDR3 DNA is TGTGCTAGCAGCTTGGACCCGGGAGCAGATACGCAGTATTTT. This codes for CASSLDPGADTQYF.

This rearrangement joins TRBV18 to TRBJ2-3, with 8 bases fitting TRBD2. The V segment lost 1 base and the J segment 1 base; nucleotides outside the gene matches: 4. CDR3 size: 16 residues. CDR1 is KGHSH and CDR2 is LQKENI in the germline V gene. CDR3 sequence (DNA): TGTGCCAGCTCACCACGGCCACTAGCGGGCACAGATACGCAGTATTTT. Protein sequence: CASSPRPLAGTDTQYF.

This clonotype appeared many times. The chain is built from TRBV29-1 and TRBJ2-2, with 7 bases aligning to TRBD1. The CDR3 sequence is 14 residues long. The V segment lost 5 bases and the J segment 4 bases; nucleotides outside the gene matches: 7. Germline CDR1 is SQVTM and CDR2 is ANQGSEA. CDR3 residues: CSVQGQPSTGELFF. In nucleotides, the CDR3 is TGCAGCGTTCAGGGACAGCCTTCCACCGGGGAGCTGTTTTTT.

This rearrangement joins TRBV12-3 or TRBV12-4 to TRBJ1-2; TRBD1 agrees at 9 bases. Trimming at V came to 6 bases and at J to 6 bases, leaving 5 bases not matched to a gene. The CDR3 is made up of 13 amino acids. CDR3 nucleotide sequence: TGTGCCAGCAGACTTGGACAGGGGAATGGCTACACCTTC. It is translated as CASRLGQGNGYTF.

V usage is TRBV5-1 and J usage is TRBJ2-2, with TRBD2 matching 12 bases. Trimming at V came to 6 bases and at J to 5 bases, leaving 5 bases not matched to a gene. The length of the CDR3 is 15 residues. The germline CDR1 and CDR2 sequences are SGHRS and YFSETQ. CDR3: CASKPGTSGTGELFF. The CDR3 DNA follows: TGCGCCAGCAAACCGGGGACTAGCGGGACCGGGGAGCTGTTTTTT.

The DNA for the CDR3 is TGCGCCAGCAGTCCTGGACTAGCGGGGCCCCGCACAGATACGCAGTATTTT. Protein sequence: CASSPGLAGPRTDTQYF. The chain links TRBV5-1 to TRBJ2-3, with 12 bases identical to TRBD2. The V gene end was trimmed by 5 bases and the J gene end by 1 base; junction bases not matched to a gene: 8. The CDR3 totals 17 residues. CDR1 SGHRS and CDR2 YFSETQ come from the germline V gene.

The rearrangement joins TRBV24-1 to TRBJ1-2, with D tentatively TRBD1 (6 bases). V lost 5 bases and J 8 bases, leaving 11 bases between the germline ends. CDR1 and CDR2 from the germline V gene are KGHDR and SFDVKD. The CDR3 sequence is 12 residues long. In nucleotides, the CDR3 is TGTGCCACCAGTGGGGGGGCGGAAGGCTACACCTTC. Amino acid sequence: CATSGGAEGYTF.

The rearrangement links TRBV9 to TRBJ2-7, with D hard to call. Germline CDR1 and CDR2: SGDLS and YYNGEE. The CDR3 extends over 13 amino acids. V was shortened by 5 bases and J by 2 bases, with 11 bases between the two germline ends. The CDR3: CASSSLVAYEQYF. In DNA form, the CDR3 reads TGTGCCAGCAGTTCCCTAGTGGCCTACGAGCAGTACTTC.

J is TRBJ1-5 and V is TRBV12-3 or TRBV12-4, with D hard to call. The CDR3 loop spans 15 amino acids. Trimming took off 0 bases at V and 7 bases at J, with 13 bases between the two ends. This chain's CDR3 is CASSLAEVTGQPQHF. The CDR3 coding sequence is TGTGCCAGCAGTTTAGCTGAAGTAACGGGACAGCCCCAGCATTTT.

This clonotype occurred a few times. V and J are TRBV20-1 and TRBJ2-7, with 13 bases lining up with TRBD2. The V gene end was trimmed by 3 bases and the J gene end by 3 bases; junction bases not matched to a gene: 14. The CDR3 has 18 amino acids. CDR1 and CDR2 (germline): DFQATT, SNEGSKA (reference sequence). CDR3 region: CSARGGLAGSKLDYEQYF. The CDR3 DNA sequence: TGCAGTGCTAGGGGGGGACTAGCGGGATCCAAGTTGGACTACGAGCAGTACTTC.

This clonotype was seen ten or more times. V gene TRBV25-1 combines with J gene TRBJ2-5, with D possibly TRBD1 on 5 matching bases. CDR1 and CDR2 (germline): MGHDK, SYGVNS. V dropped 7 bases and J dropped 4 bases, with 13 bases sitting between them. The CDR3 runs 13 residues. Here the CDR3 reads CASIGRARETQYF. CDR3 in DNA: TGTGCCAGCATCGGCAGGGCCCGAGAGACCCAGTACTTC.

The rearrangement links TRBV30 to TRBJ2-5, with D unresolved. The CDR3 has 11 residues. V lost 0 bases and J 5 bases, leaving 4 bases between the germline ends. Germline V gene lookup returns CDR1 GTSNPN and CDR2 SVGIG (reference sequence). CDR3 DNA sequence: TGTGCCTGGAGTGTTGGGGAGACCCAGTACTTC. Translation: CAWSVGETQYF.

V is TRBV28 and J is TRBJ1-2; TRBD1 aligns across 7 bases. This CDR3 is built from 13 residues. V dropped 3 bases and J dropped 8; count of bases not matched to a gene: 6. The germline V gene encodes CDR1 MDHEN and CDR2 SYDVKM. This CDR3 reads CASSFRGVGGYTF. The CDR3, as DNA: TGTGCCAGCAGTTTCAGGGGGGTAGGAGGCTACACCTTC.

Ten or more counts support this clonotype. The chain is built from TRBV7-3 and TRBJ2-3, with D perhaps TRBD1 (5 bases). Between the trimmed V and J ends, which lost 5 bases and 3 bases, there was a span of 12 bases. Germline assignment: CDR1 SGHTA and CDR2 FQGTGA. The CDR3 has 14 amino acids. CDR3 amino acids: CASSPQGRTDTQYF. The CDR3 coding sequence is TGTGCCAGCAGCCCCCAGGGCCGGACAGATACGCAGTATTTT.

The chain combines TRBV7-8 with TRBJ2-2; TRBD1 aligns across 11 bases. J lost 4 bases, V lost 6 bases, and 4 bases had no gene match. Germline V lookup: CDR1 SGHVS, CDR2 FQNEAQ. The length of the CDR3 is 15 residues. The CDR3 DNA reads as TGTGCCAGCAGGACCGGGACAGGGGGCACCGGGGAGCTGTTTTTT. It is translated as CASRTGTGGTGELFF.

This clonotype was picked up a small number of times. The CDR3 region is CATSTGQFNQPQHF. CDR3 nucleotide sequence: TGTGCCACCAGCACAGGACAGTTCAATCAGCCCCAGCATTTT. The V gene is TRBV15, the J gene TRBJ1-5; TRBD1 is a possible D gene (6 bases). The CDR3 is 14 residues long. Germline CDR1 reads LNHNV; CDR2 reads YYDKDF (reference sequence). With 4 bases removed from V and 3 bases from J, the gap between germline ends came to 10 bases.

The CDR3 spells CASSGPMGKGSGNTIYF. CDR3 sequence (DNA): TGTGCCAGCAGCGGCCCCATGGGGAAAGGCTCTGGAAACACCATATATTTT. V and J are TRBV28 and TRBJ1-3; D is ambiguous. V was trimmed by 6 bases and J by 0 bases, leaving 18 bases between them. Germline V gene sequence: CDR1 MDHEN, CDR2 SYDVKM. This CDR3 spans 17 amino acids.

This clonotype was detected many times. The V call is TRBV27, the J call TRBJ2-3; 10 bases match TRBD2. CDR3 size: 17 residues. Germline CDR1 and CDR2: MNHEY and SMNVEV (reference sequence). V lost 3 bases, J lost 5 bases, and 11 bases stayed unmatched. DNA for the CDR3: TGTGCCAGCAGTTTGGCGACTAGCGGGCCAAGTGTAGATACGCAGTATTTT. Its translation is CASSLATSGPSVDTQYF.

This clonotype was recorded many times. J is TRBJ2-1 and V is TRBV24-1; 9 bases are a match to TRBD1. J lost 5 bases, V lost 3 bases, and 10 bases had no gene match. The germline V gene encodes CDR1 KGHDR and CDR2 SFDVKD. This CDR3 has 17 amino acids. The CDR3 bases are TGTGCCACCAGTGATCGAAAAAGGACAGGGGTCAACAATGAGCAGTTCTTC. Amino acid sequence: CATSDRKRTGVNNEQFF.

This clonotype was recorded many times. The V call is TRBV5-6, the J call TRBJ2-5; 10 bases line up with TRBD2. CDR3 length equals 15 residues. Germline V gene lookup returns CDR1 SGHDT and CDR2 YYEEEE. With 0 bases clipped from V and 8 bases from J, the junction kept 7 bases outside the gene matches. The CDR3 is CASSLGLAGAITQYF. In DNA, the CDR3 is TGTGCCAGCAGCTTGGGGCTAGCGGGAGCCATCACCCAGTACTTC.

This clonotype has a handful of counts. The V gene is TRBV5-1, the J gene TRBJ1-1; the D is unclear. CDR1 and CDR2 from the germline V gene are SGHRS and YFSETQ. The CDR3 is 13 amino acids. Trimming stripped 1 base from V and 5 bases from J, with 9 bases between. CDR3 residues: CASSLKGETEAFF. The CDR3 nucleotides read TGCGCCAGCAGCTTGAAGGGAGAGACTGAAGCTTTCTTT.

This clonotype was detected only a few times. The rearrangement uses TRBV20-1 and TRBJ2-1; perhaps TRBD1 as D (6 bases). CDR1 and CDR2 (germline): DFQATT, SNEGSKA (reference sequence). V was trimmed by 0 bases and J by 9 bases, leaving 12 bases between them. The CDR3 covers 13 residues. CDR3 amino acids: CSARDLQGSEQFF. The CDR3 coding sequence is TGCAGTGCTAGAGACCTACAGGGAAGTGAGCAGTTCTTC.

V gene TRBV4-3 combines with J gene TRBJ2-1; D is unclear. V lost 0 bases to trimming and J lost 0 bases, with 12 bases between them. Per germline, CDR1 LGHNA and CDR2 YSLEER. This CDR3 spans 17 amino acids. CDR3 coding DNA: TGCGCCAGCAGCCAAGATAGCAGTCCGAGCTCCTACAATGAGCAGTTCTTC. This codes for CASSQDSSPSSYNEQFF.

This clonotype has at least ten counts. The chain recombines TRBV5-1 with TRBJ2-3; no clear D. The CDR3 extends over 15 amino acids. The V end lost 0 bases, the J end lost 0 bases, and 8 bases lay between the germline ends. The V gene's germline CDR1 is SGHRS and CDR2 YFSETQ. The CDR3 region is CASSLGVGSTDTQYF. CDR3 bases: TGCGCCAGCAGCTTGGGAGTGGGGAGCACAGATACGCAGTATTTT.

This clonotype was seen a handful of times. The chain carries TRBV4-1 and TRBJ1-1; TRBD1 might be the D (5 bases). This CDR3 is built from 16 residues. Trimming cost V 1 base and J 3 bases, with 15 bases left between them. CDR1 MGHRA and CDR2 YSYEKL come from the germline V gene. The CDR3 nucleotides read TGCGCCAGCAGCCAAGCTACAGGTGGATGGGACACTGAAGCTTTCTTT. Translation gives CASSQATGGWDTEAFF.

This clonotype was seen only a few times. This rearrangement joins TRBV6-2 or TRBV6-3 to TRBJ2-7; a possible D gene is TRBD1 (6 bases). Looked up from germline, CDR1 is MNHEY and CDR2 is SVGEGT. The V end lost 4 bases, the J end lost 4 bases, and 17 bases lay between the germline ends. The CDR3 sequence is 15 residues long. CDR3 sequence reads: CASSFSGTTLYEQYF. The CDR3 DNA reads as TGTGCCAGCAGTTTTTCCGGGACAACCTTATACGAGCAGTACTTC.

The chain links TRBV6-2 or TRBV6-3 to TRBJ2-1, with 8 bases matching TRBD2. The ends lost 10 bases at V and 13 bases at J; junction bases unmatched: 12. The CDR3 loop spans 12 amino acids. CDR1 is MNHEY and CDR2 is SVGEGT in the germline V gene. The CDR3 sequence: CAISRTSLDQFF. CDR3 DNA: TGTGCCATCTCTAGGACTAGCTTGGATCAGTTCTTC.

In its sample, this clonotype was seen a few times. This chain links TRBV7-8 with TRBJ2-2, with TRBD2 matching over 12 bases. CDR1 and CDR2 from the germline V gene are SGHVS and FQNEAQ. The CDR3 contains 16 residues. The J segment lost 4 bases and the V segment lost 3 bases, leaving 3 bases of the junction unmatched. The CDR3 is CASSLSSGRVTGELFF. CDR3 nucleotide sequence: TGTGCCAGCAGCTTGTCTAGCGGGAGGGTCACCGGGGAGCTGTTTTTT.

This clonotype turned up a few times. The genes are TRBV11-2 and TRBJ2-1, with 12 positions matching TRBD2. There are 20 residues in the CDR3. V was clipped by 5 bases and J by 8 bases; unmatched bases: 22. Germline V gene data show CDR1 as SGHAT and CDR2 as FQNNGV. The CDR3 protein is CASSANPLAGGPLGIYEQFF. The CDR3, as DNA: TGTGCCAGCAGCGCCAACCCCCTAGCGGGAGGGCCCCTAGGAATCTATGAGCAGTTCTTC.